A selection of T cell receptor beta chains follows, all from one sample in a study of blood T cell repertoires in COVID-19. Profiled with immunoSEQ multiplex PCR; TCRdb holds only in-frame clones, not every one. The data hold some 97,000 clones, with around nine tenths observed a single time. The source material was peripheral blood. The receptors come from a man in his 70s with acute or convalescent COVID-19. Each CDR3 is given with its conserved first and last residue. The D gene is left open where the match is weak. A row's size may be missing; if present it is once, few, many or a size class.

CDR3: CASSYLRGRSTGELFF; DNA: TGTGCCAGCAGTTACCTACGCGGGAGAAGTACCGGGGAGCTGTTTTTT; D: TRBD2; J: TRBJ2-2; V: TRBV6-5; size: -
CDR3: CASSEGHYGYTF; DNA: TGTGCCAGCAGTGAGGGCCACTATGGCTACACCTTC; D: -; J: TRBJ1-2; V: TRBV6-1; size: -
CDR3: CAISEPTLGQSTGELFF; DNA: TGTGCCATCAGTGAGCCTACTCTGGGACAGTCCACCGGGGAGCTGTTTTTT; D: TRBD1; J: TRBJ2-2; V: TRBV10-3; size: -
CDR3: CASSLNPGQPNTEAFF; DNA: TGCGCCAGCAGCCTTAACCCTGGACAGCCGAACACTGAAGCTTTCTTT; D: -; J: TRBJ1-1; V: TRBV5-1; size: -
CDR3: CASSYRDSVYGYTF; DNA: TGTGCCAGCAGTTACCGGGACAGCGTCTATGGCTACACCTTC; D: TRBD1; J: TRBJ1-2; V: TRBV6-6; size: once
CDR3: CASSLGGIRTGPSYEQYF; DNA: TGCGCCAGCAGCTTGGGTGGCATTAGGACAGGGCCCTCCTACGAGCAGTACTTC; D: TRBD1; J: TRBJ2-7; V: TRBV5-1; size: -
CDR3: CASSPRTFTAGKYYEQYF; DNA: TGTGCCAGCAGTCCCAGGACGTTTACAGCGGGGAAATACTACGAGCAGTACTTC; D: TRBD2; J: TRBJ2-7; V: TRBV6-6; size: -
CDR3: CASSEVSTDTQYF; DNA: TGTGCCAGTAGTGAGGTTAGCACAGATACGCAGTATTTT; D: -; J: TRBJ2-3; V: TRBV19; size: -
CDR3: CASSQGEAGGRGNF; DNA: TGTGCCAGCAGCCAAGGTGAAGCGGGGGGGAGAGGAAACTTC; D: TRBD2; J: TRBJ2-5; V: TRBV3-1/TRBV3-2; size: -
CDR3: CASKTGGGTDTQYF; DNA: TGTGCCAGCAAAACAGGGGGAGGCACAGATACGCAGTATTTT; D: TRBD1; J: TRBJ2-3; V: TRBV27; size: -
CDR3: CASRGLAGGYNEQFF; DNA: TGCGCCAGCAGAGGACTAGCGGGGGGTTACAATGAGCAGTTCTTC; D: TRBD2; J: TRBJ2-1; V: TRBV5-1; size: -
CDR3: CASRTRASGADTQYF; DNA: TGTGCCAGCAGGACCCGGGCAAGCGGTGCAGATACGCAGTATTTT; D: -; J: TRBJ2-3; V: TRBV6-6; size: -
CDR3: CASSRPGTGNYGYTF; DNA: TGTGCCAGCAGTCGTCCCGGGACAGGGAACTATGGCTACACCTTC; D: TRBD1; J: TRBJ1-2; V: TRBV28; size: -
CDR3: CASSIPPATRGGYEQYF; DNA: TGTGCCAGTAGTATCCCCCCCGCGACACGAGGAGGCTACGAGCAGTACTTC; D: -; J: TRBJ2-7; V: TRBV19; size: -
CDR3: CASSGSGRGYNEQFF; DNA: TGTGCCAGCAGCGGTAGCGGGAGGGGCTACAATGAGCAGTTCTTC; D: TRBD2; J: TRBJ2-1; V: TRBV9; size: -
CDR3: CASSWSGTDNQPQHF; DNA: TGTGCCAGCAGTTGGTCCGGGACAGATAATCAGCCCCAGCATTTT; D: TRBD1; J: TRBJ1-5; V: TRBV6-2/TRBV6-3; size: -
CDR3: CASSSPGTEAFF; DNA: TGTGCCAGCAGCTCCCCAGGGACTGAAGCTTTCTTT; D: -; J: TRBJ1-1; V: TRBV11-2; size: -